One and the same sample provided the 19 T cell receptor beta chains below, sequenced in a study of cytomegalovirus exposure and HLA in healthy donors. PCR involved 60 Vbeta and 13 Jbeta primers. The data were produced by immunoSEQ multiplex PCR, yet TCRdb's version contains in-frame clones alone and is incomplete. The repertoire has 150,000 to 200,000 clones, roughly 80% of them found once; the top ten carry around 6.7%. Specimen: PBMCs. These receptors came from a woman aged 30 to 39 in good health and CMV-seropositive.

This sequence joins TRBV9 and TRBJ1-5; D not resolved. Looked up from germline, CDR1 is SGDLS and CDR2 is YYNGEE. Trimming shortened V by 0 bases and J by 5 bases, and 6 bases separated the two germline ends. The CDR3 is 13 amino acids. CDR3 nucleotides: TGTGCCAGCAGCGTAGACACCTATCAGCCCCAGCATTTT. It translates to CASSVDTYQPQHF.

The chain uses TRBV29-1 and TRBJ2-5, with 7 bases aligning to TRBD2. J was trimmed by 3 bases and V by 1 base; bases with no gene match: 8. Germline V gene data show CDR1 as SQVTM and CDR2 as ANQGSEA. The CDR3 covers 15 residues. In DNA form, the CDR3 reads TGCAGCGTTGAAGGGCCCGGGACTAAAAAAGAGACCCAGTACTTC. It codes for CSVEGPGTKKETQYF.

The V gene is TRBV27, the J gene TRBJ2-7; D may be TRBD1 (5 bases). Trimming took off 6 bases at V and 0 bases at J, with 12 bases between the two ends. The CDR3 runs to 14 residues. CDR1 MNHEY and CDR2 SMNVEV come from the germline V gene (reference sequence). This CDR3 reads CASRPTGISYEQYF. DNA for the CDR3: TGTGCCAGCAGACCAACAGGAATCTCCTACGAGCAGTACTTC.

This chain connects TRBV7-8 to TRBJ1-6; a weak D match, TRBD1 (5 bases). This CDR3 has 15 amino acids. The germline V gene encodes CDR1 SGHVS and CDR2 FQNEAQ. V was shortened by 3 bases and J by 9 bases, with 15 bases between the two germline ends. The CDR3 here is CASSLRGVQVSPLHF. The CDR3 DNA is TGTGCCAGCAGCTTGCGGGGGGTTCAAGTTTCACCCCTCCACTTT.

V and J are TRBV7-2 and TRBJ1-4, with D unresolved. The CDR3 covers 18 residues. V was shortened by 4 bases and J by 0 bases, with 18 bases between the two germline ends. Per germline, CDR1 SGHTA and CDR2 FQGNSA. The CDR3 spells CASSSRRQTPATNEKLFF. In DNA, the CDR3 is TGTGCCAGCAGCTCCCGGAGGCAGACTCCTGCAACTAATGAAAAACTGTTTTTT.

The chain employs TRBV9 and TRBJ1-3, with D perhaps TRBD1 (6 bases). The V gene's germline CDR1 is SGDLS and CDR2 YYNGEE. CDR3 length: 12 residues. Trimming cost V 5 bases and J 4 bases, with 7 bases left between them. CDR3 loop: CASSTGGNTIYF. The DNA of the CDR3 is TGTGCCAGCAGTACAGGGGGAAACACCATATATTTT.

The chain employs TRBV14 and TRBJ2-1; D may be TRBD1 (6 bases). The V and J ends lost 1 base and 4 bases respectively, with 8 bases between them. This CDR3 has 14 residues. CDR1 is SGHDN and CDR2 is FVKESK in the germline V gene. The CDR3 DNA reads TGTGCCAGCAGCCAAGGGACAGCGTACAATGAGCAGTTCTTC. Amino acid sequence: CASSQGTAYNEQFF.

The chain carries TRBV7-8 and TRBJ2-5; D is unresolved. V was clipped by 3 bases and J by 4 bases, with 6 bases between them. The CDR3 consists of 12 residues. Germline V gene sequence: CDR1 SGHVS, CDR2 FQNEAQ. CDR3 DNA sequence: TGTGCCAGCAGCTTTATTCGAGAGACCCAGTACTTC. Its protein is CASSFIRETQYF.

The J gene is TRBJ2-7, the V gene TRBV7-8; D call uncertain. This CDR3 has 13 amino acids. From germline, CDR1 is SGHVS and CDR2 FQNEAQ. The CDR3 DNA reads TGTTCCATCAAGCTAAAGCCGGCCTACGAGCAGTACTTC. Its protein is CSIKLKPAYEQYF.

In DNA, the CDR3 is TGTGCCACCAGGGGGGACAGAGGGGTCGCACCCCTCCACTTT. This encodes CATRGDRGVAPLHF. The chain recombines TRBV15 with TRBJ1-6, with 7 positions matching TRBD1. The CDR3 contains 14 residues. CDR1 and CDR2 (germline): LNHNV, YYDKDF (reference sequence). The junction had 10 bases not matched to a gene; V was cut back by 6 bases and J by 11 bases. Supplemented by reference TRBV15 and TRBJ1-6, the full variable domain reads DAMVIQNPRYQVTQFGKPVTLSCSQTLNHNVMYWYQQKSSQAPKLLFHYYDKDFNNEADTPDNFQSRRPNTSFCFLDIRSPGLGDTAMYLCATRGDRGVAPLHFGNGTRLTVT.

This chain connects TRBV5-1 to TRBJ2-1; 9 positions agree with TRBD2. The germline CDR1 and CDR2 sequences are SGHRS and YFSETQ. After removal of 0 bases from V and 2 bases from J, the junction contained 12 bases not matched to a gene. The length of the CDR3 is 19 residues. DNA for the CDR3: TGCGCCAGCAGCTTGGCCGGGCGGGGGGGCCAAAGGACCTACAATGAGCAGTTCTTC. As protein: CASSLAGRGGQRTYNEQFF.

The CDR3 DNA reads as TGTGCCAGCAGCTTAAACGGGGGGGATTCCTACGAGCAGTACTTC. This codes for CASSLNGGDSYEQYF. This chain uses TRBV7-3 with TRBJ2-5; TRBD2 matches 8 bases. The J call may be in error: the DNA end matches TRBJ2-7 better. This CDR3 spans 15 amino acids. Germline V CDR1 and CDR2: SGHTA, FQGTGA.

The chain combines TRBV18 with TRBJ1-1; no clear D. Germline values: CDR1 KGHSH, CDR2 LQKENI. Trimming stripped 6 bases from V and 3 bases from J, with 17 bases between. CDR3 length: 15 amino acids. The CDR3 DNA is TGTGCCAGCTCTCCGTCGGGGTCAACGGACACTGAAGCTTTCTTT. Its translation: CASSPSGSTDTEAFF.

The rearrangement joins TRBV9 to TRBJ2-3, with D tentatively TRBD2 (7 bases). Germline loops: CDR1 SGDLS, CDR2 YYNGEE. V lost 4 bases, J lost 4 bases, and 19 bases lay in between. The CDR3 spans 16 residues. The DNA for the CDR3 is TGTGCCAGCAGCAGGGGGGGCAGCGGAGGCCCAGATACGCAGTATTTT. Its protein product is CASSRGGSGGPDTQYF.

Only a few counts were recorded for this clone. The chain couples TRBV7-8 to TRBJ2-7; the D gene is possibly TRBD1 (5 bases). Germline V gene sequence: CDR1 SGHVS, CDR2 FQNEAQ. The germline V and J ends were trimmed by 5 bases and 1 base, with 12 bases remaining between them. The CDR3 is 14 amino acids. CDR3 coding DNA: TGTGCCAGCAGCATCAACAGGAAATCCTACGAGCAGTACTTC. Protein product: CASSINRKSYEQYF.

The table lists this clone with many counts. The genes are TRBV2 and TRBJ1-1; no clear D. The germline V and J ends were trimmed by 4 bases and 1 base, with 10 bases remaining between them. Germline assignment: CDR1 SNHLY and CDR2 FYNNEI. This CDR3 comprises 14 residues. The CDR3 coding sequence is TGTGCCAGCAGTGCGTACAGCACGAACACTGAAGCTTTCTTT. This translates into CASSAYSTNTEAFF.

The chain uses TRBV7-3 and TRBJ2-2, with unresolved D. V gave up 3 bases and J gave up 6 bases, with 11 bases separating them. Germline V gene data show CDR1 as SGHTA and CDR2 as FQGTGA. The CDR3 has 14 amino acids. The CDR3: CASSFSKEAGELFF. Written as DNA, the CDR3 is TGTGCCAGCAGCTTTTCGAAAGAGGCCGGGGAGCTGTTTTTT. The full variable domain, its missing parts supplied by reference TRBV7-3 and TRBJ2-2, is GAGVSQTPSNKVTEKGKYVELRCDPISGHTALYWYRQSLGQGPEFLIYFQGTGAADDSGLPNDRFFAVRPEGSVSTLKIQRTERGDSAVYLCASSFSKEAGELFFGEGSRLTVL.

This chain uses TRBV5-1 with TRBJ2-5, with TRBD2 matching 10 bases. The CDR3 has 15 residues. V shed 2 bases and J 2 bases; nucleotides not matched to a gene: 3. In germline, CDR1 is SGHRS, CDR2 YFSETQ. The CDR3, as DNA: TGCGCCAGCAGCTTTTGGACTAGCGGTCAAGAGACCCAGTACTTC. This translates into CASSFWTSGQETQYF.

The rearrangement uses TRBV7-2 and TRBJ1-2; 9 positions agree with TRBD1. The CDR3 runs 15 residues. V lost 0 bases and J lost 4; bases outside the gene matches: 3. CDR1 is SGHTA and CDR2 is FQGNSA in the germline V gene. The CDR3 reads CASSLAWDRVYGYTF. The CDR3 DNA sequence: TGTGCCAGCAGCTTAGCTTGGGACAGGGTCTATGGCTACACCTTC.